The rows below give T cell receptor beta chains drawn from one sample of a study of cytomegalovirus exposure and HLA in healthy donors. Profiling relied on immunoSEQ multiplex PCR, and the TCRdb table lists in-frame clones only, not all of them. The profile shows 130,000 to 150,000 clones, 73% of them singletons. Material: PBMCs. Receptors originate from a human donor in good health. CDR3s include the opening cysteine and the closing phenylalanine or tryptophan. The order of the fields is J gene, V gene, D gene, clone size, CDR3 DNA, CDR3 protein. A D gene is named only where the DNA matches it firmly. Expanded clones get a size class; other rows say once, few or many, or leave the size out.

j_gene: TRBJ1-2; v_gene: TRBV4-1; d_gene: TRBD1; abundance: once; CDR3nt: TGCGCCAGCAGCGTACGATACCGGGACAGTTATGGCTACACCTTC; CDR3aa: CASSVRYRDSYGYTF
j_gene: TRBJ2-5; v_gene: TRBV5-5; d_gene: .; abundance: .; CDR3nt: TGTGCCAGCAGCTTGGATGGGGAGGGGGAGCAGTACTTC; CDR3aa: CASSLDGEGEQYF
j_gene: TRBJ1-2; v_gene: TRBV7-9; d_gene: .; abundance: few; CDR3nt: TGTGCCAGCAGCTTCGACTTGTTAACGGGAGGCTACACCTTC; CDR3aa: CASSFDLLTGGYTF
j_gene: TRBJ1-6; v_gene: TRBV7-2; d_gene: TRBD1; abundance: few; CDR3nt: TGTGCCAGCAGGTCAGGGGGCGAATCACCCCTCCACTTT; CDR3aa: CASRSGGESPLHF
j_gene: TRBJ2-5; v_gene: TRBV14; d_gene: .; abundance: .; CDR3nt: TGTGCCAGCAGCCGGGACAACTATATCCAAGAGACCCAGTACTTC; CDR3aa: CASSRDNYIQETQYF
j_gene: TRBJ1-4; v_gene: TRBV25-1; d_gene: TRBD1; abundance: .; CDR3nt: TGTGCCAGCAGTGAATCGACAGGGGAAGATGAAAAACTGTTTTTT; CDR3aa: CASSESTGEDEKLFF
j_gene: TRBJ2-7; v_gene: TRBV5-8; d_gene: .; abundance: few; CDR3nt: TGTGCCAGCGGGGAACAGGGATTGTCGCACGAGCAGTACTTC; CDR3aa: CASGEQGLSHEQYF
j_gene: TRBJ2-3; v_gene: TRBV13; d_gene: .; abundance: .; CDR3nt: TGTGCCAGCAGCCAAAAAACCCAGCGAGATACGCAGTATTTT; CDR3aa: CASSQKTQRDTQYF
j_gene: TRBJ2-1; v_gene: TRBV5-4; d_gene: TRBD2; abundance: .; CDR3nt: TGTGCCAGCAGCTCTCGGGGGGTTACCTACAATGAGCAGTTCTTC; CDR3aa: CASSSRGVTYNEQFF
j_gene: TRBJ1-4; v_gene: TRBV30; d_gene: .; abundance: .; CDR3nt: TGTGCCTGGAGTGTACCAAGACAGAATGAAAAACTGTTTTTT; CDR3aa: CAWSVPRQNEKLFF
j_gene: TRBJ2-7; v_gene: TRBV4-1; d_gene: .; abundance: few; CDR3nt: TGCGCCAGCAGCCCCCCTGGCCAGGGCTACGAGCAGTACTTC; CDR3aa: CASSPPGQGYEQYF
j_gene: TRBJ2-7; v_gene: TRBV10-3; d_gene: TRBD1; abundance: .; CDR3nt: TGTGCCACCTCCGCGACAGGGGGCGGTTACGAGCAGTACTTC; CDR3aa: CATSATGGGYEQYF
j_gene: TRBJ2-2; v_gene: TRBV2; d_gene: .; abundance: .; CDR3nt: TGTGCCAGCAGATACCGTGTGCTAGTGGGGGCCCTCGGGGAGCTGTTTTTT; CDR3aa: CASRYRVLVGALGELFF
j_gene: TRBJ1-1; v_gene: TRBV28; d_gene: TRBD1; abundance: .; CDR3nt: TGTGCCAGCAGTTTATTCGGACAGGGCATGAACACTGAAGCTTTCTTT; CDR3aa: CASSLFGQGMNTEAFF
j_gene: TRBJ2-7; v_gene: TRBV27; d_gene: .; abundance: .; CDR3nt: TGTGCCAGCAGTTTAGGCAGGGCGTACGAGCAGTACTTC; CDR3aa: CASSLGRAYEQYF
j_gene: TRBJ2-7; v_gene: TRBV5-1; d_gene: .; abundance: .; CDR3nt: TGCGCCAGCAGCCCACATTCCTCCTACGAGCAGTACTTC; CDR3aa: CASSPHSSYEQYF
j_gene: TRBJ1-3; v_gene: TRBV6-4; d_gene: .; abundance: few; CDR3nt: TGTGCCAGCAGTGACTCCAACACCCCAGGAAACACCATATATTTT; CDR3aa: CASSDSNTPGNTIYF
j_gene: TRBJ2-3; v_gene: TRBV5-1; d_gene: TRBD2; abundance: .; CDR3nt: TGCGCCAGCAGCCCCTCGGGGCTAGCGGGTCTGAGCACAGATACGCAGTATTTT; CDR3aa: CASSPSGLAGLSTDTQYF
j_gene: TRBJ2-1; v_gene: TRBV27; d_gene: TRBD2; abundance: few; CDR3nt: TGTGCCAGCAGTACTAGCGGGACCTACAATGAGCAGTTCTTC; CDR3aa: CASSTSGTYNEQFF
j_gene: TRBJ2-7; v_gene: TRBV2; d_gene: TRBD2; abundance: .; CDR3nt: TGTGCCAGCAGTGTCTGGACTAGCCCTCTCGAGCAGTACTTC; CDR3aa: CASSVWTSPLEQYF
j_gene: TRBJ1-5; v_gene: TRBV6-1; d_gene: TRBD1; abundance: .; CDR3nt: TGTGCCAGCAGTGGCGCGACAGGGGCCAATCAGCCCCAGCATTTT; CDR3aa: CASSGATGANQPQHF
j_gene: TRBJ2-7; v_gene: TRBV28; d_gene: .; abundance: .; CDR3nt: TGTGCCAGCGCCAGGGGTTCCCGCTACGAGCAGTACTTC; CDR3aa: CASARGSRYEQYF
j_gene: TRBJ1-6; v_gene: TRBV5-1; d_gene: TRBD1; abundance: .; CDR3nt: TGCGCCACCAATGGACAGGGTACGAATTCACCCCTCCACTTT; CDR3aa: CATNGQGTNSPLHF
j_gene: TRBJ2-3; v_gene: TRBV28; d_gene: .; abundance: .; CDR3nt: TGTGCCAGCAGTTTATATAGCGGAGCCCACACAGATACGCAGTATTTT; CDR3aa: CASSLYSGAHTDTQYF
j_gene: TRBJ2-5; v_gene: TRBV2; d_gene: TRBD2; abundance: .; CDR3nt: TGTGCCAGCAGTGGCCCTCCCCGCCTAGCGGGAGAAGAGACCCAGTACTTC; CDR3aa: CASSGPPRLAGEETQYF
j_gene: TRBJ2-1; v_gene: TRBV7-8; d_gene: TRBD2; abundance: once; CDR3nt: TGTGCCAGCAGCTGGGGGACTAGCGGGAGGCCGGGGTCAAATGAGCAGTTCTTC; CDR3aa: CASSWGTSGRPGSNEQFF
j_gene: TRBJ1-1; v_gene: TRBV30; d_gene: .; abundance: once; CDR3nt: TGTGCCTGGTCTCCAGGACAGTACAGCACTGAAGCTTTCTTT; CDR3aa: CAWSPGQYSTEAFF
j_gene: TRBJ1-2; v_gene: TRBV27; d_gene: TRBD1; abundance: .; CDR3nt: TGTGCCAGCAGTTCAAGGGACAGGGGCCGAGGCTACACCTTC; CDR3aa: CASSSRDRGRGYTF
j_gene: TRBJ1-1; v_gene: TRBV7-2; d_gene: TRBD1; abundance: .; CDR3nt: TGTGCCAGCAGCTTAGGGACAGGGTGGAACACTGAAGCTTTCTTT; CDR3aa: CASSLGTGWNTEAFF
j_gene: TRBJ2-6; v_gene: TRBV7-9; d_gene: .; abundance: once; CDR3nt: TGTTCCAGCATCAAACAGGGAACCACCAACGTCCTGACTTTC; CDR3aa: CSSIKQGTTNVLTF
j_gene: TRBJ1-3; v_gene: TRBV28; d_gene: .; abundance: .; CDR3nt: TGTGCCACCGCAGATTCTGGAAACACCATATATTTT; CDR3aa: CATADSGNTIYF
j_gene: TRBJ1-6; v_gene: TRBV6-1; d_gene: .; abundance: .; CDR3nt: TGTGCCAGCAGTGAACTAGGGGCTGGGTCACCCCTCCACTTT; CDR3aa: CASSELGAGSPLHF
j_gene: TRBJ2-6; v_gene: TRBV15; d_gene: .; abundance: few; CDR3nt: TGTGCCACCGGGCGGGTCCCTGGGGCCAACGTCCTGACTTTC; CDR3aa: CATGRVPGANVLTF
j_gene: TRBJ2-7; v_gene: TRBV6-5; d_gene: TRBD2; abundance: few; CDR3nt: TGTGCCAGCACAACCCTTACTAGCGGGAAGCACGAGCAGTACTTC; CDR3aa: CASTTLTSGKHEQYF
j_gene: TRBJ1-6; v_gene: TRBV9; d_gene: .; abundance: .; CDR3nt: TGTGCCAGCAGCGTAGAGCCAGGGCTGGGGTCACCCCTCCACTTT; CDR3aa: CASSVEPGLGSPLHF
j_gene: TRBJ1-4; v_gene: TRBV6-1; d_gene: TRBD1; abundance: once; CDR3nt: TGTGCGACGGGACAGGGGATGCCTAATGAAAAACTGTTTTTT; CDR3aa: CATGQGMPNEKLFF
j_gene: TRBJ2-7; v_gene: TRBV11-3; d_gene: TRBD1; abundance: .; CDR3nt: TGTGCCAGCAGCACGGGACAGGCCCCTTACGAGCAGTACTTC; CDR3aa: CASSTGQAPYEQYF
j_gene: TRBJ2-1; v_gene: TRBV18; d_gene: TRBD2; abundance: few; CDR3nt: TGTGCCAGCTCCCCGAGCGGGGTCCCCTACAATGAGCAGTTCTTC; CDR3aa: CASSPSGVPYNEQFF
j_gene: TRBJ1-4; v_gene: TRBV21-1; d_gene: .; abundance: .; CDR3nt: TGTGCCAGCAAATCCGGGACAGGGGGGGAAAAACTGTTTTTT; CDR3aa: CASKSGTGGEKLFF
j_gene: TRBJ2-2; v_gene: TRBV27; d_gene: TRBD2; abundance: .; CDR3nt: TGTGCCAGCTCCCACGAGCGGGATGGCACCGGGGAGCTGTTTTTT; CDR3aa: CASSHERDGTGELFF
j_gene: TRBJ2-6; v_gene: TRBV11-1; d_gene: .; abundance: once; CDR3nt: TGTGCCAGCAGCCCCTCTGACATCTCTGGGGCCAACGTCCTGACTTTC; CDR3aa: CASSPSDISGANVLTF
j_gene: TRBJ2-5; v_gene: TRBV11-3; d_gene: TRBD1; abundance: .; CDR3nt: TGTGCCAGCAGCCTAAGGACAGGAGCCCAAGAGACCCAGTACTTC; CDR3aa: CASSLRTGAQETQYF
j_gene: TRBJ2-1; v_gene: TRBV6-6; d_gene: .; abundance: .; CDR3nt: TGTGCCAGCAAACCGACACCATACAATGAGCAGTTCTTC; CDR3aa: CASKPTPYNEQFF
j_gene: TRBJ1-2; v_gene: TRBV5-1; d_gene: TRBD1; abundance: .; CDR3nt: TGCGCCAGCAGCTGGGGACAGTCGAACTATGGCTACACCTTC; CDR3aa: CASSWGQSNYGYTF
j_gene: TRBJ2-1; v_gene: TRBV5-1; d_gene: .; abundance: few; CDR3nt: TGCGCCAGCAGCTTGGGCGGGGCGAATGAGCAGTTCTTC; CDR3aa: CASSLGGANEQFF
j_gene: TRBJ2-3; v_gene: TRBV7-9; d_gene: TRBD2; abundance: .; CDR3nt: TGTGCCAGCAGCTCTAGGACTAGCTCAGATACGCAGTATTTT; CDR3aa: CASSSRTSSDTQYF
j_gene: TRBJ2-7; v_gene: TRBV5-6; d_gene: .; abundance: .; CDR3nt: TGTGCCAGCAGCTTGGGGTTTAGCTACGAGCAGTACTTC; CDR3aa: CASSLGFSYEQYF
j_gene: TRBJ2-7; v_gene: TRBV10-3; d_gene: .; abundance: .; CDR3nt: TGTGCCATCAGTGGTGGCAGTTCCTACGAGCAGTACTTC; CDR3aa: CAISGGSSYEQYF
j_gene: TRBJ1-1; v_gene: TRBV2; d_gene: .; abundance: .; CDR3nt: TGTGCCAGTCCCATGAACACTGAAGCTTTCTTT; CDR3aa: CASPMNTEAFF
j_gene: TRBJ2-3; v_gene: TRBV11-1; d_gene: TRBD1; abundance: .; CDR3nt: TGTGCCAGCAGCCTGGACAGGAGCACAGATACGCAGTATTTT; CDR3aa: CASSLDRSTDTQYF
j_gene: TRBJ2-7; v_gene: TRBV30; d_gene: TRBD1; abundance: .; CDR3nt: TGTGCCTGGAACAAGGGACAGGCCCACTCCTACGAGCAGTACTTC; CDR3aa: CAWNKGQAHSYEQYF
j_gene: TRBJ1-4; v_gene: TRBV6-6; d_gene: TRBD1; abundance: .; CDR3nt: TGTGCCAGCACCCTCCACAGGGGGGGAGGTGAAAAACTGTTTTTT; CDR3aa: CASTLHRGGGEKLFF
j_gene: TRBJ2-5; v_gene: TRBV4-1; d_gene: TRBD2; abundance: few; CDR3nt: TGCGCCAGCAGCCCTATAGCGGGGGAACAAGAGACCCAGTACTTC; CDR3aa: CASSPIAGEQETQYF
j_gene: TRBJ2-1; v_gene: TRBV2; d_gene: TRBD1; abundance: .; CDR3nt: TGTGCCAGCAGACCGGGACAGTCTCCTAGGGAGCAGTTCTTC; CDR3aa: CASRPGQSPREQFF
j_gene: TRBJ2-7; v_gene: TRBV6-1; d_gene: TRBD2; abundance: .; CDR3nt: TGTGCCAGCAGAGATAGCGGGAGTGTTTACGAGCAGTACTTC; CDR3aa: CASRDSGSVYEQYF
j_gene: TRBJ1-1; v_gene: TRBV7-9; d_gene: .; abundance: .; CDR3nt: TGTGCCAGCATCACCCTCGGGGAGGACACTGAAGCTTTCTTT; CDR3aa: CASITLGEDTEAFF
j_gene: TRBJ2-1; v_gene: TRBV7-8; d_gene: TRBD1; abundance: .; CDR3nt: TGTGCCAGCAGCTCCCAGGGACAGGTAATCAATGAGCAGTTCTTC; CDR3aa: CASSSQGQVINEQFF
j_gene: TRBJ1-5; v_gene: TRBV28; d_gene: .; abundance: .; CDR3nt: TGTGCCAGCAGAAACCGAGCGGGTGGCAATCAGCCCCAGCATTTT; CDR3aa: CASRNRAGGNQPQHF
j_gene: TRBJ1-5; v_gene: TRBV12-1; d_gene: .; abundance: .; CDR3nt: TGTGCCAGCACCGGCGTAGGGACAGGGGGTCAATTTAGCAATCAGCCCCAGCATTTT; CDR3aa: CASTGVGTGGQFSNQPQHF
j_gene: TRBJ1-2; v_gene: TRBV29-1; d_gene: TRBD1; abundance: .; CDR3nt: TGCAGCGCCCCGGGACAGGGGAAAGAAAACTATGGCTACACCTTC; CDR3aa: CSAPGQGKENYGYTF